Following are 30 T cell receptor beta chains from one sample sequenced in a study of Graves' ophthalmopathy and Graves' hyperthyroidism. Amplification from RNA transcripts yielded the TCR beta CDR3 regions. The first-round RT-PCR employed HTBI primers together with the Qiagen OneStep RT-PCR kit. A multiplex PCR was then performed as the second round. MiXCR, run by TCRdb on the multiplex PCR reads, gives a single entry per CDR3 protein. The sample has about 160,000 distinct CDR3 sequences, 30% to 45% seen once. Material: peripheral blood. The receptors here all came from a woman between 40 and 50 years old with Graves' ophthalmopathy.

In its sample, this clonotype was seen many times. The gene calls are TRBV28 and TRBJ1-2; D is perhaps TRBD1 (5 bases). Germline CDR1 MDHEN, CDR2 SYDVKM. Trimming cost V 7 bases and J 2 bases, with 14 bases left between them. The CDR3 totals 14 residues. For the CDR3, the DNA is TGTGCCAGCAATGATGGGGGGACCAACTATGGCTACACCTTC. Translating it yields CASNDGGTNYGYTF.

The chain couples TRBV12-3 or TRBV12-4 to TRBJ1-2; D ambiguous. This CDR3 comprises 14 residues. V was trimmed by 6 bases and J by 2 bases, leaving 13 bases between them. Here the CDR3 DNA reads TGTGCCAGCAGCCCCATTTTAGGCAACTATGGCTACACCTTC. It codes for CASSPILGNYGYTF.

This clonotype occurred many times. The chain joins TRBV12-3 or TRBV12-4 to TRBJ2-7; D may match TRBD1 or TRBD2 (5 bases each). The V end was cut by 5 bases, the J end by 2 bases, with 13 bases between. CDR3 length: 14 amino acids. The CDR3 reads CASSISTGPYEQYF. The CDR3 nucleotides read TGTGCCAGCAGTATATCGACGGGACCCTACGAGCAGTACTTC.

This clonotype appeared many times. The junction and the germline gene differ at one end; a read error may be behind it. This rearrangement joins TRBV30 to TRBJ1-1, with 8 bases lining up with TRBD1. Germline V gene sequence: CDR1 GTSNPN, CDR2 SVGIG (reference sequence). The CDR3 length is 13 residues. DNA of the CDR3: TGTGCCTCTCGGACAGGGTCGGGGACTGGAGCTTTCTTT. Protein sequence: CASRTGSGTGAFF.

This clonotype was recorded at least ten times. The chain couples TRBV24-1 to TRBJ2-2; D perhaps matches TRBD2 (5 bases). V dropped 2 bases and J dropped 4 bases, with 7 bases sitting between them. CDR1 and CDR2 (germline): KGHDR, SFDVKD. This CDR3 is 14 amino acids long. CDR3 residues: CATSDSGFTGELFF. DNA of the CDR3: TGTGCCACCAGTGATTCGGGATTCACCGGGGAGCTGTTTTTT.

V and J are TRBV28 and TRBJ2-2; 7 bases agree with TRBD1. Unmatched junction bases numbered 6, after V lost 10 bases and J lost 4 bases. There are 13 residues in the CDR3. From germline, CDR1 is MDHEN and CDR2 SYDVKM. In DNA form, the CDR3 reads TGTGCCACCTTAACAGGGGTCACCGGGGAGCTGTTTTTT. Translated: CATLTGVTGELFF.

CDR3 protein: CASRSSGLNYGYTF. CDR3 bases: TGTGCCAGCAGATCCTCGGGCCTTAACTATGGCTACACCTTC. The chain has TRBV12-3 or TRBV12-4 and TRBJ1-2; D remains ambiguous. V was clipped by 6 bases and J by 1 base, with 12 bases between them. The CDR3 sequence is 14 residues long.

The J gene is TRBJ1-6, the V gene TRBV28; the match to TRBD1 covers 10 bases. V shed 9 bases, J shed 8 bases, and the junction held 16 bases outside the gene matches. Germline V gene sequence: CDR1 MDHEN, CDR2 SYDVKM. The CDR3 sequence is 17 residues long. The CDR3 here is CASYTTGGERLDSPLHF. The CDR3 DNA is TGTGCCAGTTACACGACAGGGGGCGAGAGACTTGATTCACCCCTCCACTTT.

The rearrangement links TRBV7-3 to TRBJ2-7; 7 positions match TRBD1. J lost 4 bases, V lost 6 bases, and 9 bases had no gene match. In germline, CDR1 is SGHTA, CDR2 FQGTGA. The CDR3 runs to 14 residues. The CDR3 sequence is CASSSDQGVYEQYF. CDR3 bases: TGTGCCAGCAGTTCGGACCAGGGGGTGTACGAGCAGTACTTC.

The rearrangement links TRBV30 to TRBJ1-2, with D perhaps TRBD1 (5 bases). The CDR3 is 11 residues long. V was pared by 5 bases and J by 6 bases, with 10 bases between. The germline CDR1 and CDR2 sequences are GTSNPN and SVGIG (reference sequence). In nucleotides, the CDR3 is TGTGCCTGGGGGGGGGATCATGGCTACACCTTC. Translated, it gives CAWGGDHGYTF.

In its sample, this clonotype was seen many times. The CDR3 DNA reads TGTGCCAGCAGCCCGGAAACAGGGAGCACAGATACGCAGTATTTT. Protein product: CASSPETGSTDTQYF. The V call is TRBV12-3 or TRBV12-4, the J call TRBJ2-3; D possibly corresponds to TRBD1 (6 bases). The CDR3 consists of 15 residues. V was trimmed by 6 bases and J by 0 bases, leaving 13 bases between them.

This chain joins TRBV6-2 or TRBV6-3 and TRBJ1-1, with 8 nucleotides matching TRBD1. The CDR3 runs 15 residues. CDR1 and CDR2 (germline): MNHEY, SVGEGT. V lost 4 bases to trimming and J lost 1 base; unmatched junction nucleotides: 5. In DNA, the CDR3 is TGTGCCAGCAGTTTGGACAGGGCGTCGAACACTGAAGCTTTCTTT. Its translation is CASSLDRASNTEAFF.

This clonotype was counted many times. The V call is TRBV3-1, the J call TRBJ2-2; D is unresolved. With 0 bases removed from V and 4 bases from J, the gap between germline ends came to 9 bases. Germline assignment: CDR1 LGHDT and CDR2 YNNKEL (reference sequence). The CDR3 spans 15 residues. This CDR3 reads CASSQEGWGTGELFF. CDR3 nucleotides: TGTGCCAGCAGCCAAGAGGGCTGGGGCACCGGGGAGCTGTTTTTT.

CDR3 in DNA: TGCAGTGCCGAGATCAGGGGCCTAAACACTGAAGCTTTCTTT. Its translation: CSAEIRGLNTEAFF. The chain is built from TRBV20-1 and TRBJ1-1; D perhaps matches TRBD1 (6 bases). V shed 6 bases and J shed 2 bases, with 16 bases lying between them. The germline CDR1 and CDR2 sequences are DFQATT and SNEGSKA (reference sequence). This CDR3 is 14 amino acids long.

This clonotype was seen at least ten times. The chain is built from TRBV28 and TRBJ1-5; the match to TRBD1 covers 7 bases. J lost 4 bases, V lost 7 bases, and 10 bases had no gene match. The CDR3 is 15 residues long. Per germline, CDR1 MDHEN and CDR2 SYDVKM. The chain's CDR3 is CASTTTGTANQPQHF. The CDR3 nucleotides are TGTGCCAGCACAACCACCGGGACAGCTAATCAGCCCCAGCATTTT.

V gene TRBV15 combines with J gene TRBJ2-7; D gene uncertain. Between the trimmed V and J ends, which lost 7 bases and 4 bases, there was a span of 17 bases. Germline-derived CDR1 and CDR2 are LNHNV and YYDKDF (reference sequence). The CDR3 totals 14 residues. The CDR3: CATTNPETDYEQYF. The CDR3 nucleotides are TGTGCCACCACCAACCCTGAAACGGATTACGAGCAGTACTTC.

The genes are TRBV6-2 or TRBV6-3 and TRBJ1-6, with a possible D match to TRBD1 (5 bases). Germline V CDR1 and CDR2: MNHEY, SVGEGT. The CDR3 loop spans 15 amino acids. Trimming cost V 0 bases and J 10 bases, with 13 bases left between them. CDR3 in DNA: TGTGCCAGCAGTTACTCGACCGGGGGACGGTCACCCCTCCACTTT. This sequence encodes CASSYSTGGRSPLHF.

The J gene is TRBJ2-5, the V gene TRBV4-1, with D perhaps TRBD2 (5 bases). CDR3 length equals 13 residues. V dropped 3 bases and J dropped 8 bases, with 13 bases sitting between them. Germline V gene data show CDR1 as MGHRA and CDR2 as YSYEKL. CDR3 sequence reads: CASSQTLEETQYF. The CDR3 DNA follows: TGCGCCAGCAGCCAGACCTTGGAGGAAACCCAGTACTTC.

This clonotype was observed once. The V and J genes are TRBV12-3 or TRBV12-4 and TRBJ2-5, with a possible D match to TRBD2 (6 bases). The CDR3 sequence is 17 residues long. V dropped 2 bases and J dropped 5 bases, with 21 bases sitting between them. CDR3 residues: CASSLSSGSLGWETQYF. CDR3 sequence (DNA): TGTGCCAGCAGTTTATCCAGCGGGTCCCTTGGTTGGGAGACCCAGTACTTC.

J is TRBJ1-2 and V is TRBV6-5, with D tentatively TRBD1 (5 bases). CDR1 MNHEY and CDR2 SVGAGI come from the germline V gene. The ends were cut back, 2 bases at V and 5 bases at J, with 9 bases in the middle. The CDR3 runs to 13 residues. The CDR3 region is CASSYRDRYGYTF. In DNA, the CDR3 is TGTGCCAGCAGTTACCGCGACAGATATGGCTACACCTTC.

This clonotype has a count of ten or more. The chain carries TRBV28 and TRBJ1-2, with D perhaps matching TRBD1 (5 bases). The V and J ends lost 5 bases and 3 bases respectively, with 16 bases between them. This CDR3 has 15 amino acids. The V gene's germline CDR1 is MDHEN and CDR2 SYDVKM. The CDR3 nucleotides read TGTGCCAGCAGTCCTACGGGGCGGCCGGACTATGGCTACACCTTC. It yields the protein CASSPTGRPDYGYTF.

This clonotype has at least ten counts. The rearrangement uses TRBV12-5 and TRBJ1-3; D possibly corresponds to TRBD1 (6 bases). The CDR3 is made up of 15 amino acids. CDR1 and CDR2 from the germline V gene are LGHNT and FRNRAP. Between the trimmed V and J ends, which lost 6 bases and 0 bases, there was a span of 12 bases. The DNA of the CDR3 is TGTGCTAGTGGGGGGGCTTACCGCTCTGGAAACACCATATATTTT. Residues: CASGGAYRSGNTIYF.

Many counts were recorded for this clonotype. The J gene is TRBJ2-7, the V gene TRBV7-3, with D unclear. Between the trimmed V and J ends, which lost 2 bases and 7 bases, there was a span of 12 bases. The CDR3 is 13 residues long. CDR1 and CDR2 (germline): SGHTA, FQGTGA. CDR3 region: CASSLEDLGEQYF. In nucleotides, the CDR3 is TGTGCCAGCAGCTTAGAGGACCTGGGGGAGCAGTACTTC.

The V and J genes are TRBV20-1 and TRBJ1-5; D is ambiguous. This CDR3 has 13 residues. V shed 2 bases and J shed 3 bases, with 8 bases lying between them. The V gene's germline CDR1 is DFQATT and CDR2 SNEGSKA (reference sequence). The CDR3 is CSARRAVNQPQHF. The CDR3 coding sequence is TGCAGTGCTAGACGTGCCGTCAATCAGCCCCAGCATTTT.

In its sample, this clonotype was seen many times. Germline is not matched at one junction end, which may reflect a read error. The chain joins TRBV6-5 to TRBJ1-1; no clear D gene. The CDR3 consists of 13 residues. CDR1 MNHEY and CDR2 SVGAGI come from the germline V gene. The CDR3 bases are TGTGCCAGCAGTTACGGCAGGAGGTCTGAAGCTCTCTTT. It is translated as CASSYGRRSEALF.

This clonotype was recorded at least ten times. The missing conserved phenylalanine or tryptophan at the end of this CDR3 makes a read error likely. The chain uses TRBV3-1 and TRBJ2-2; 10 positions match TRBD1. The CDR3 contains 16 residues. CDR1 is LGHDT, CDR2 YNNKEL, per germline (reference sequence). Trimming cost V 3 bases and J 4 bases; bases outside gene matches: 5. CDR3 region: CASSHLGTGVTGELFL. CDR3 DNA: TGTGCCAGCAGCCATTTAGGGACAGGGGTCACCGGGGAGCTGTTTCTT.

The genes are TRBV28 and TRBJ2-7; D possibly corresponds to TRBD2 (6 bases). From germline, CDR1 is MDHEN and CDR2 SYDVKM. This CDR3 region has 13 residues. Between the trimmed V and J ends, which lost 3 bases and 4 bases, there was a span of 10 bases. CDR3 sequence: CASSLPGRYEQYF. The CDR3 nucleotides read TGTGCCAGCAGTTTGCCAGGGAGGTACGAGCAGTACTTC.

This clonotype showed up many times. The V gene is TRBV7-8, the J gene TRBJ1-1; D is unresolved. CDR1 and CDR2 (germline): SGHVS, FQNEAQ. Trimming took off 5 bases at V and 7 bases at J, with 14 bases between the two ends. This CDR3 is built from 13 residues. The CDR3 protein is CASSPEWANEAFF. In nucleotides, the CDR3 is TGTGCCAGCAGCCCCGAGTGGGCTAATGAAGCTTTCTTT.

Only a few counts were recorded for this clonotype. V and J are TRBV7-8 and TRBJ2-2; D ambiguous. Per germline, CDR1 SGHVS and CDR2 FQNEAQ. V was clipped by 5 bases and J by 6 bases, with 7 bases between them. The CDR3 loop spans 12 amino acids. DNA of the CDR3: TGTGCCAGCAGCCCTTCGGCCGGGGAGCTGTTTTTT. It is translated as CASSPSAGELFF.

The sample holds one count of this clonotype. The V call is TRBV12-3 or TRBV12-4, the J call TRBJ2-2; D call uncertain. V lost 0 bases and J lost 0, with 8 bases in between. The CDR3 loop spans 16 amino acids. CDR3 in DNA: TGTGCCAGCAGTTTAGCGTCTCTCGCGAACACCGGGGAGCTGTTTTTT. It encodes CASSLASLANTGELFF.